What follows are 15 T cell receptor beta chains derived from one specimen sequenced in a study of CD4 T cells in relation to SARS-CoV-2 and coronaviruses. Using immunoSEQ multiplex PCR, the repertoire was profiled, and TCRdb retains in-frame clones only, with some absent. This sample has 15,000 to 20,000 clones, with 78% found just once. Their specific antigens are unknown. The unexposed donors gave CD4+ T cells in about 2010-2018, prior to COVID-19. CD4+ T cells were isolated from the cells after 10 days of culture. The sequenced sample consisted of CD4+ T cells from PBMCs, cultured in vitro. These receptors came from a human donor in good health.

V usage is TRBV7-9 and J usage is TRBJ1-2; possible D gene TRBD1, 5 bases. This CDR3 spans 13 amino acids. Trimming pared 0 bases from V and 7 bases from J, leaving 9 bases between. Germline lookup yields CDR1 SEHNR and CDR2 FQNEAQ (reference sequence). The CDR3 DNA follows: TGTGCCAGCAGCTTAGCGAACAGGATTGGCTACACCTTC. Translation: CASSLANRIGYTF.

This clone has only a few counts. The chain uses TRBV7-2 and TRBJ1-1; possibly TRBD1 for D (5 bases). The germline gives CDR1 SGHTA, CDR2 FQGNSA. Trimming cost V 5 bases and J 1 base, with 14 bases left between them. The CDR3 length is 15 residues. CDR3: CASSPRGAENTEAFF. In DNA, the CDR3 is TGTGCCAGCAGCCCCCGCGGGGCCGAGAACACTGAAGCTTTCTTT.

The chain carries TRBV5-1 and TRBJ2-1, with no clear D. Trimming pared 2 bases from V and 4 bases from J, leaving 7 bases between. Germline values: CDR1 SGHRS, CDR2 YFSETQ. The CDR3 has 13 residues. CDR3 amino acids: CASSFSGYNEQFF. DNA of the CDR3: TGCGCCAGCAGCTTCTCCGGATACAATGAGCAGTTCTTC. Full variable domain (outside the CDR3, taken from reference TRBV5-1 and TRBJ2-1): KAGVTQTPRYLIKTRGQQVTLSCSPISGHRSVSWYQQTPGQGLQFLFEYFSETQRNKGNFPGRFSGRQFSNSRSEMNVSTLELGDSALYLCASSFSGYNEQFFGPGTRLTVL.

The chain joins TRBV19 to TRBJ1-6; maybe TRBD1 (5 bases). V was cut by 5 bases and J by 0 bases, with 17 bases left in between. Germline V gene sequence: CDR1 LNHDA, CDR2 SQIVND (reference sequence). CDR3 length equals 18 residues. CDR3 sequence (DNA): TGTGCCAGTAGTCTGGGACGGGGTAGAGGCTCCTATAATTCACCCCTCCACTTT. Translation: CASSLGRGRGSYNSPLHF.

J is TRBJ2-7 and V is TRBV7-2, with a weak D call TRBD1 (6 bases). CDR3 length equals 14 residues. V lost 5 bases to trimming and J lost 5 bases, with 16 bases between them. Germline loops: CDR1 SGHTA, CDR2 FQGNSA. Here the CDR3 DNA reads TGTGCCAGCAGCCCGACAGGAGTATCCCACGAGCAGTACTTC. Protein: CASSPTGVSHEQYF.

The J gene is TRBJ1-5, the V gene TRBV3-1 (or the pseudogene TRBV3-2); D unresolved. There are 14 residues in the CDR3. Germline V gene lookup returns CDR1 LGHDT and CDR2 YNNKEL (reference sequence). The V and J ends lost 5 bases and 0 bases respectively, with 8 bases between them. CDR3 in DNA: TGTGCCAGCAGCTTCGGAAATAGCAATCAGCCCCAGCATTTT. It encodes CASSFGNSNQPQHF.

This chain uses TRBV24-1 with TRBJ2-2, with 9 bases matching TRBD1. Germline CDR1 reads KGHDR; CDR2 reads SFDVKD. The J segment lost 3 bases and the V segment lost 4 bases, leaving 5 bases of the junction unmatched. The CDR3 totals 16 residues. The CDR3 nucleotides read TGTGCCACCAGTGACCCCGACAGGGGGGACACCGGGGAGCTGTTTTTT. It is translated as CATSDPDRGDTGELFF.

The CDR3 is CASSLFASGRNEQFF. The CDR3 region has the DNA TGCGCCAGCAGCTTGTTTGCTAGCGGGAGAAATGAGCAGTTCTTC. The V call is TRBV5-1, the J call TRBJ2-1; TRBD2 agrees at 10 bases. In germline, CDR1 is SGHRS, CDR2 YFSETQ. Germline trimming cut 1 base from V and 7 bases from J; bases unmatched to any gene: 5. This CDR3 spans 15 amino acids.

The gene calls are TRBV2 and TRBJ1-2; the D gene is possibly TRBD1 (5 bases). CDR3 length equals 14 residues. Germline assignment: CDR1 SNHLY and CDR2 FYNNEI. With 4 bases removed from V and 8 bases from J, the gap between germline ends came to 17 bases. CDR3: CASSGQTMVIGYTF. The CDR3 DNA follows: TGTGCCAGCAGTGGACAGACGATGGTGATAGGCTACACCTTC.

This CDR3 reads CASSSTAGYEQYF. Written as DNA, the CDR3 is TGTGCCAGCAGCTCCACGGCGGGCTACGAGCAGTACTTC. The chain carries TRBV7-9 and TRBJ2-7; the D gene is possibly TRBD2 (5 bases). This CDR3 is built from 13 residues. Germline V lookup: CDR1 SEHNR, CDR2 FQNEAQ (reference sequence). V was clipped by 4 bases and J by 3 bases, with 10 bases between them. Together with reference TRBV7-9 and TRBJ2-7, the CDR3 gives the full variable domain: DTGVSQNPRHKITKRGQNVTFRCDPISEHNRLYWYRQTLGQGPEFLTYFQNEAQLEKSRLLSDRFSAERPKGSFSTLEIQRTEQGDSAMYLCASSSTAGYEQYFGPGTRLTVT.

In its sample, this clone was seen a few times. The chain uses TRBV19 and TRBJ1-5; 7 positions match TRBD1. From germline, CDR1 is LNHDA and CDR2 SQIVND (reference sequence). Trimming at V came to 7 bases and at J to 0 bases, leaving 6 bases not matched to a gene. This CDR3 has 15 residues. CDR3 loop: CASTGTDYSNQPQHF. The CDR3 DNA sequence: TGTGCCAGTACCGGGACAGATTATAGCAATCAGCCCCAGCATTTT.

The rearrangement joins TRBV11-3 to TRBJ2-7; TRBD2 aligns across 9 bases. This CDR3 has 14 residues. V trimming: 5 bases; J trimming: 0 bases; junction bases outside the gene matches: 2. CDR1 and CDR2 (germline): SGHNT, YENEEA. CDR3 loop: CASSVSGSSYEQYF. Here the CDR3 DNA reads TGTGCCAGCAGCGTTAGCGGGAGCTCCTACGAGCAGTACTTC.

This chain uses TRBV4-2 with TRBJ2-2, with 12 positions matching TRBD2. Germline-derived CDR1 and CDR2 are LGHNA and YNFKEQ. The CDR3 contains 22 residues. J gave up 3 bases and V 2 bases, and 19 bases lay outside the gene matches. The CDR3 reads CASSQLPGLAGRAAKYTGELFF. The CDR3 region has the DNA TGTGCCAGCAGCCAACTACCGGGACTAGCGGGCCGCGCAGCTAAATACACCGGGGAGCTGTTTTTT.

This chain uses TRBV29-1 with TRBJ2-5; the match to TRBD2 covers 14 bases. From germline, CDR1 is SQVTM and CDR2 ANQGSEA. This CDR3 is built from 15 residues. The junction had 7 bases not matched to a gene; V was cut back by 6 bases and J by 4 bases. The CDR3: CSVARLAGGAETQYF. DNA of the CDR3: TGCAGCGTGGCTAGACTAGCGGGAGGGGCAGAGACCCAGTACTTC.

The gene calls are TRBV3-1 (or the pseudogene TRBV3-2) and TRBJ2-4; D is uncertain. This CDR3 has 12 amino acids. The germline V and J ends were trimmed by 1 base and 7 bases, with 5 bases remaining between them. From germline, CDR1 is LGHDT and CDR2 YNNKEL (reference sequence). The CDR3 DNA is TGTGCCAGCAGCCAAGTTAGTAACATTCAGTACTTC. This sequence encodes CASSQVSNIQYF.